The 13 T cell receptor beta chains below come from one sample, sequenced in a study of blood T cell repertoires in COVID-19 (TCRdb year 2020). The protocol used for the library was the immunoSEQ multiplex PCR assay. Not all clones reach the TCRdb copy of this immuneACCESS table, which keeps in-frame sequences only. Checked studies attribute under half of the gap to unresolved V genes and leave the rest unexplained. The sample table contains fewer than 400,000 clones; only one count was recorded for 89% of them. About 5% of the sample goes to the ten largest clones. The sequenced sample consisted of PBMCs or T cells enriched from blood (not recorded which). Receptors were obtained from a man aged 55-75 years who had recovered from COVID-19.

This clone was observed a single time. The chain links TRBV28 to TRBJ2-1; TRBD2 matches 7 bases. The CDR3 is 13 amino acids. The germline CDR1 and CDR2 sequences are MDHEN and SYDVKM. Germline trimming cut 10 bases from V and 9 bases from J; bases unmatched to any gene: 12. As DNA, the CDR3 is TGTGCCACCCTGAAGACTAGCCGGAGTGAGCAGTTCTTC. Amino acid sequence: CATLKTSRSEQFF.

The chain employs TRBV9 and TRBJ1-1, with 7 bases lining up with TRBD1. Germline lookup yields CDR1 SGDLS and CDR2 YYNGEE. The CDR3 runs 15 residues. Trimming took 4 bases from V and 0 from J; bases not matched to a gene: 6. The CDR3 sequence is CASSSHRGLNTEAFF. CDR3 in DNA: TGTGCCAGCAGCTCGCACAGGGGCTTGAACACTGAAGCTTTCTTT.

Concerning this clone: Other DNA sequences from this sample encode an identical CDR3 as well. The chain has TRBV5-1 and TRBJ2-1; D ambiguous. The CDR3 is 13 amino acids. The germline gives CDR1 SGHRS, CDR2 YFSETQ. Between the trimmed V and J ends, which lost 5 bases and 0 bases, there was a span of 6 bases. In nucleotides, the CDR3 is TGCGCCAGCAGTTCTAGCTCCTACAATGAGCAGTTCTTC. This translates into CASSSSSYNEQFF.

The rearrangement uses TRBV10-3 and TRBJ2-7; 7 nucleotides agree with TRBD1. The junction had 5 bases not matched to a gene; V was cut back by 3 bases and J by 0 bases. The germline CDR1 and CDR2 sequences are ENHRY and SYGVKD. This CDR3 has 15 residues. Here the CDR3 reads CAISEPGQSSYEQYF. The CDR3 nucleotides are TGTGCCATCAGTGAACCGGGACAGAGCTCCTACGAGCAGTACTTC.

This chain uses TRBV6-5 with TRBJ1-1; D might be TRBD1 (6 bases). CDR1 and CDR2 from the germline V gene are MNHEY and SVGAGI. The CDR3 consists of 13 residues. Between the trimmed V and J ends, which lost 6 bases and 1 base, there was a span of 9 bases. The CDR3 loop reads CASRKTGNTEAFF. CDR3 DNA sequence: TGTGCCAGCAGAAAGACAGGGAACACTGAAGCTTTCTTT.

V usage is TRBV7-2 and J usage is TRBJ2-5; TRBD1 matches 9 bases. V gave up 6 bases and J gave up 2 bases; unmatched junction bases: 4. The CDR3 spans 14 residues. Germline values: CDR1 SGHTA, CDR2 FQGNSA. The CDR3 DNA sequence: TGTGCCAGCAGTCTAGACAGGGGGCAAGAGACCCAGTACTTC. Translated: CASSLDRGQETQYF.

V and J are TRBV7-6 and TRBJ2-5; 10 bases align to TRBD2. With V trimmed by 5 bases and J by 4 bases, 13 bases remained unmatched. Germline-derived CDR1 and CDR2 are SGHVS and FNYEAQ. This CDR3 is built from 17 residues. CDR3 sequence reads: CASSPSPSTSGRETQYF. CDR3 DNA: TGTGCCAGCAGCCCCAGCCCGTCGACTAGCGGGCGAGAGACCCAGTACTTC.

This rearrangement joins TRBV28 to TRBJ2-3; 7 bases match TRBD2. Germline loops: CDR1 MDHEN, CDR2 SYDVKM. The CDR3 totals 13 residues. V was clipped by 6 bases and J by 5 bases; unmatched bases: 5. The CDR3 bases are TGTGCCAGCAGGGGACTAAGATTAGATACGCAGTATTTT. Its translation: CASRGLRLDTQYF.

V usage is TRBV27 and J usage is TRBJ2-3, with D unclear. V lost 4 bases to trimming and J lost 3 bases, with 8 bases between them. Germline V CDR1 and CDR2: MNHEY, SMNVEV (reference sequence). This CDR3 has 13 amino acids. The CDR3 spells CASSSVNTDTQYF. In DNA form, the CDR3 reads TGTGCCAGCAGTTCCGTAAATACAGATACGCAGTATTTT.

The chain uses TRBV2 and TRBJ1-1; D is uncertain. V lost 7 bases to trimming and J lost 11 bases, with 14 bases between them. CDR3 size: 11 residues. Germline V lookup: CDR1 SNHLY, CDR2 FYNNEI. CDR3 region: CASTIGSVAFF. CDR3 bases: TGTGCCAGCACTATCGGTTCGGTGGCTTTCTTT.

This chain connects TRBV5-4 to TRBJ1-2; the match to TRBD1 covers 10 bases. The CDR3 covers 16 residues. Germline V lookup: CDR1 SGHNT, CDR2 YYREEE (reference sequence). The V segment lost 3 bases and the J segment 8 bases; nucleotides outside the gene matches: 13. For the CDR3, the DNA is TGTGCCAGCAGCTCGGTGGCGGGACAGGGGCCATGGGGCTACACCTTC. The encoded protein is CASSSVAGQGPWGYTF. Using reference TRBV5-4 and TRBJ1-2 for the parts outside the CDR3, the full variable domain is ETGVTQSPTHLIKTRGQQVTLRCSSQSGHNTVSWYQQALGQGPQFIFQYYREEENGRGNFPPRFSGLQFPNYSSELNVNALELDDSALYLCASSSVAGQGPWGYTFGSGTRLTVV.

In its sample, this clone was seen once. This sequence joins TRBV24-1 and TRBJ2-5, with TRBD2 identical over 9 bases. CDR1 and CDR2 from the germline V gene are KGHDR and SFDVKD. There are 14 residues in the CDR3. V dropped 5 bases and J dropped 5; count of bases not matched to a gene: 5. The CDR3 nucleotides read TGTGCCACCAGTGCTGGCGGGAGGGCGGAGACCCAGTACTTC. Translating it yields CATSAGGRAETQYF.

This rearrangement joins TRBV28 to TRBJ1-4, with D possibly being TRBD1 (6 bases). Germline V gene data show CDR1 as MDHEN and CDR2 as SYDVKM. V was trimmed by 4 bases and J by 6 bases, leaving 15 bases between them. The CDR3 sequence is 15 residues long. CDR3 nucleotide sequence: TGTGCCAGCAGTTCCCCGGACAGAAGGGATGAAAAACTGTTTTTT. It is translated as CASSSPDRRDEKLFF.